The sequence of this T cell receptor beta chain was determined in a study of regulatory T cells in long-lasting Graves disease. The germline V gene has CDR1 MNHNS and CDR2 SASEGT. CDR3 length equals 13 residues. Between the trimmed V and J ends, which lost 7 bases and 3 bases, there was a span of 12 bases. Ten or more counts support this clonotype. Time point given: newly diagnosed GD, antithyroid drugs for less than 3 months. From RNA extracted from PBMCs, the TCR library was made. For TCR beta, libraries came from iRepertoire HTBI primers and Arm-PCR of CDR3 regions. Each CDR3 protein gets one entry after TCRdb re-called the multiplex PCR reads with MiXCR. The sample holds about 530,000 distinct CDR3 sequences, about 16% seen once. These data also featured in a second study, about T cells in Graves' hyperthyroidism and ophthalmopathy.

This sequence was found in a middle-aged woman with Graves disease. This specimen was peripheral blood mononuclear cells (PBMCs), taken at new diagnosis, from a patient treated with antithyroid drugs. The chain couples TRBV6-1 to TRBJ1-1, with a weak D call TRBD1 (5 bases). The CDR3 coding sequence is TGTGCCAGCATTTTACAGGTGGACACTGAAGCTTTCTTT. Its protein is CASILQVDTEAFF.